This T cell receptor (beta chain) was recorded in a study of Graves' ophthalmopathy and Graves' hyperthyroidism. Using RNA transcripts, the TCR beta CDR3 regions were amplified. RT-PCR in the first round used HTBI primers; a second-round multiplex PCR followed. TCRdb analysed the multiplex PCR reads with MiXCR anew, one entry per CDR3 protein. The table lists approximately 540,000 distinct CDR3 sequences, approximately 35% of them singletons. In germline, CDR1 is DFQATT, CDR2 SNEGSKA (reference sequence). The V end was cut by 3 bases, the J end by 2 bases, with 7 bases between. CDR3 length: 13 residues.

V usage is TRBV20-1 and J usage is TRBJ2-2; TRBD1 might be the D (5 bases). This clonotype originated in an adult man with Graves' hyperthyroidism. Input material: peripheral blood or thyroid tissue (not recorded which). As DNA, the CDR3 is TGCAGTGCTAGGACAGTTAACACCGGGGAGCTGTTTTTT. Translated: CSARTVNTGELFF.